Sequencing of this TCR beta chain was carried out in a study of OX40 agonist ivuxolimab in advanced cancers. Looking at the study overall: Ivuxolimab, which targeted the costimulatory receptor OX40 (CD134), was an agonistic, fully human IgG2 monoclonal antibody. Intravenous ivuxolimab was administered to patients every 2 weeks at six dose levels: 0.01, 0.1, 0.3, 1.5, 3 and 10 mg/kg. Of the approximately 54 patients in dose escalation, approximately 20 had hepatocellular carcinoma, around 15 had melanoma, 9 had renal cell carcinoma and 9 had head and neck cancer. In the dose-escalation cohort, roughly 82% of patients were male, and the mean age was roughly 60 years with a range of about 20 to 80. Prior anti-PD-1, anti-PD-L1 or anti-CTLA-4 therapy was permitted, and checkpoint inhibitors had been received by about 36% of dose-escalation patients. Partial responses occurred in three dose-escalation patients: two with cutaneous melanoma and one with hepatocellular carcinoma. The point of sequencing TCRbeta in the periphery was to test whether ivuxolimab changed TCR sequence diversity and drove clonal T-cell expansion. The monotherapy dose-escalation portion (N ≈ 55 patients) of the phase I ivuxolimab trial is reported in the paper. The investigation overall reported the following: After ivuxolimab, expanded clones were on average more numerous among CD8+ T cells than among CD4+ T cells. Which antigens the clonally expanded peripheral T cells were specific for was not determined. In the 0.1-3.0 mg/kg groups, partial responders had among the lowest normalized peripheral clonal expansion, particularly in CD8+ T cells. At doses of 0.1 to 3.0 mg/kg, clonal expansion of both CD4+ and CD8+ T cells in blood was seen between baseline and week 6. Low levels of normalized T-cell clonal expansion were also seen in some patients who did not respond.

The trial excluded patients who had a history of autoimmune disease or were on systemic immunosuppression. Peripheral blood for TCR sequencing was collected from all dose cohorts at baseline, on cycle 4 day 1, and on cycle 7 day 1. Samples came from an open-label, multicenter, first-in-human phase I dose-escalation trial of ivuxolimab. Adults with locally advanced or metastatic melanoma, renal cell, hepatocellular, or head and neck squamous cell carcinoma were enrolled in the trial. CD4+ and CD8+ T cells were sorted separately from peripheral blood before TCR sequencing. The table lists this clone with a count of one. No antigen is known for it. No base qualities exist here, and no much larger clone lies one base off it. Genomic DNA was isolated from the sorted cells so that the TCRbeta CDR3 region could be sequenced. TCRbeta CDR3 regions were sequenced using the immunoSEQ Assay. Sourced from immuneACCESS, this table was stored by TCRdb with only in-frame sequences that have V and J called. A share of the clones is absent; for the studies checked, an unresolved V gene accounts for under half, and the remainder has no known explanation. The sample profile shows under 45,000 clones; around 80% of them were found once. The ten largest clones capture roughly a fifth of the sample.

Reading from cysteine to phenylalanine, the CDR3 counts 16 amino acids. Only the CDR3 region is kept as DNA, spanning 48 bases read in frame from base 1. Based on the germline V gene (reference sequence), the CDR1 and CDR2 sequences are SEHNR and FQNEAQ. The junction carries 18 bases between V and J, which are trimmed by 10 bases and 0 bases respectively. Material: CD4+ or CD8+ T cells sorted from blood, obtained in a trial of the OX40 agonist ivuxolimab. The receptor's source is an adult with an advanced solid tumor such as melanoma, head and neck, liver or kidney cancer. Recombination joined TRBV7-9 with TRBJ2-2; the D gene identity is not certain. The nucleotide sequence is TGTGCCAACTGCCTGGCGCTAATAACGAACACCGGGGAGCTGTTTTTT. Translated, this gives CANCLALITNTGELFF.